This TCR beta chain originates from a study of T cell responses to AZD1222 COVID-19 vaccine. Assay used: immunoSEQ multiplex PCR; TCRdb lists only in-frame clones, some missing. The sample includes about 140,000 clones, roughly 92% of them seen just once. This CDR3 contains 14 residues. Germline lookup yields CDR1 MDHEN and CDR2 SYDVKM. The germline V and J ends were trimmed by 7 bases and 6 bases, with 19 bases remaining between them. Sequenced material: peripheral blood, taken on day 0 of AZD1222 vaccination. The sequence was collected from an adult in good health. This rearrangement joins TRBV28 to TRBJ2-7; D may be TRBD2 (6 bases). CDR3 residues: CASTKPGSLGEQYF. DNA for the CDR3: TGTGCCAGCACCAAGCCCGGGAGTTTGGGCGAGCAGTACTTC.